Here is one T cell receptor beta chain with its context. Its antigen remains unidentified. With UMI labels, 5' RACE was used to prepare the TRB cDNA libraries. From the 5' RACE reads, TCRdb lists one entry per CDR3 protein and no DNA. The listing records some 60,000 distinct CDR3 sequences. These data are taken from a study of CXCR3-negative and CXCR3-positive naive CD8 T cells. Sorts performed in triplicate captured 250,000 to 350,000 cells each from every CD8+ T cell subset. The CDR3 runs 13 residues. Germline loops: CDR1 SQVTM, CDR2 ANQGSEA. General study points: Freshly isolated PBMCs were used in most assays, given partial CXCR3 loss after freezing. CXCR3-positive naive cells carried more hydrophobic TRB CDR3s than CXCR3-negative naive cells did. Comparably high diversity marked both naive subsets, whereas memory CD8+ cells had much lower diversity.

This TCR derives from a human donor in good health. Some clones in this sample may be carry-over from other donors' samples. Sequencing was done on a sample of naive CXCR3+ CD8+ T cells from blood. Subset: CD45RO-CCR7+CD27+CD95- naive CD8+ T cells expressing CXCR3 (TNR3+). This chain connects TRBV29-1 to TRBJ2-7; the D call from TCRdb, TRBD1, cannot be confirmed without DNA. CDR3 region: CSVVAGQSYEQYF.